Listed here are 21 T cell receptor beta chains from one sample, sequenced in a study of T cells in Graves' hyperthyroidism and ophthalmopathy. RNA transcripts served as the template for amplifying TCR beta CDR3 regions. The HTBI primer set drove a first-round RT-PCR of the TCR CDR3. Using its own MiXCR run on the multiplex PCR reads, TCRdb lists one record per CDR3 protein. The repertoire holds about 290,000 distinct CDR3 sequences, with roughly 15% as singletons. Input material: blood. Source of these receptors: a woman between 50 and 59 years old with Graves' hyperthyroidism that later progressed to Graves' ophthalmopathy.

This clonotype was counted ten times or more. This chain joins TRBV20-1 and TRBJ2-7, with D maybe TRBD2 (6 bases). Germline CDR1 reads DFQATT; CDR2 reads SNEGSKA (reference sequence). V shed 6 bases and J shed 3 bases, with 12 bases lying between them. CDR3 size: 12 residues. The CDR3: CSAASAYYEQYF. CDR3 sequence (DNA): TGCAGTGCAGCTAGCGCTTACTACGAGCAGTACTTC.

This clonotype has just a few counts. The V and J genes are TRBV6-1 and TRBJ2-2; D is undetermined. CDR1 is MNHNS and CDR2 is SASEGT in the germline V gene. V was pared by 7 bases and J by 0 bases, with 12 bases between. This CDR3 has 15 residues. CDR3 residues: CASNFRLPNTGELFF. CDR3 DNA: TGTGCCAGCAATTTTCGACTGCCGAACACCGGGGAGCTGTTTTTT.

This clonotype was recorded a few times. The rearrangement joins TRBV15 to TRBJ2-7; D is perhaps TRBD2 (7 bases). This CDR3 comprises 15 residues. Trimming left V 6 bases short and J 3 bases short, with 18 bases between. Germline V CDR1 and CDR2: LNHNV, YYDKDF (reference sequence). The CDR3 here is CATREGVTGGYEQYF. CDR3 DNA sequence: TGTGCCACCAGGGAGGGGGTTACGGGGGGCTACGAGCAGTACTTC.

The CDR3 loop reads CASSLGDRGNYGYTF. The CDR3, as DNA: TGTGCCAGCAGCTTAGGGGACAGGGGGAACTATGGCTACACCTTC. The genes are TRBV11-2 and TRBJ1-2; 11 bases align to TRBD1. After removal of 1 base from V and 2 bases from J, the junction contained 0 bases not matched to a gene. This CDR3 comprises 15 residues. Germline CDR1 reads SGHAT; CDR2 reads FQNNGV.

This clonotype was observed many times. J is TRBJ2-7 and V is TRBV7-9; 10 bases are a match to TRBD1. The V gene end was trimmed by 5 bases and the J gene end by 0 bases; junction bases not matched to a gene: 10. This CDR3 region has 17 residues. Germline V gene lookup returns CDR1 SEHNR and CDR2 FQNEAQ (reference sequence). CDR3 nucleotide sequence: TGTGCCAGCAGCCTACCTACCGGGACAGGGGTCTCCTACGAGCAGTACTTC. Translation gives CASSLPTGTGVSYEQYF.

This clonotype appeared many times. The rearrangement links TRBV6-1 to TRBJ1-2; 11 nucleotides agree with TRBD1. V trimming: 3 bases; J trimming: 8 bases; junction bases outside the gene matches: 11. The germline V gene encodes CDR1 MNHNS and CDR2 SASEGT. The CDR3 consists of 16 residues. CDR3 sequence (DNA): TGTGCCAGCAGTGACTACCTACCGGGACAGGGGGACGGCTACACCTTC. As protein: CASSDYLPGQGDGYTF.

This clonotype was recorded many times. The chain recombines TRBV5-1 with TRBJ2-3; 9 nucleotides align to TRBD2. The trim removed 6 bases at V and 5 bases at J, leaving 7 bases unmatched. CDR1 is SGHRS, CDR2 YFSETQ, per germline. CDR3 length: 14 residues. CDR3 in DNA: TGCGCCAGCAATCCGGTAGCGGGAGAAGATACGCAGTATTTT. The encoded protein is CASNPVAGEDTQYF.

This clonotype was detected a few times. CDR3 DNA sequence: TGCAGTGCACCTCACAGGGGGCGAGGCACTGAAGCTTTCTTT. Amino acid sequence: CSAPHRGRGTEAFF. The chain recombines TRBV20-1 with TRBJ1-1; 9 bases map to TRBD1. Trimming cost V 6 bases and J 4 bases; bases outside gene matches: 9. The germline V gene encodes CDR1 DFQATT and CDR2 SNEGSKA (reference sequence). This CDR3 region has 14 residues.

This clonotype occurred a few times. This chain links TRBV9 with TRBJ2-1, with a possible D match to TRBD2 (6 bases). V gave up 0 bases and J gave up 7 bases, with 14 bases separating them. The CDR3 extends over 15 amino acids. The germline V gene encodes CDR1 SGDLS and CDR2 YYNGEE. The CDR3 DNA reads TGTGCCAGCAGCGTAGACGTTTATAGCGGAAATGAGCAGTTCTTC. Amino acid sequence: CASSVDVYSGNEQFF.

This clonotype has at least ten counts. The rearrangement uses TRBV3-1 and TRBJ2-3, with 10 positions matching TRBD2. CDR1 is LGHDT, CDR2 YNNKEL, per germline (reference sequence). The trim removed 6 bases at V and 4 bases at J, leaving 4 bases unmatched. The CDR3 is 14 residues long. The chain's CDR3 is CASSRGLAADTQYF. CDR3 DNA sequence: TGTGCCAGCAGTCGCGGACTAGCGGCAGATACGCAGTATTTT.

This clonotype has ten or more counts. The chain uses TRBV29-1 and TRBJ2-5; TRBD2 matches at 9 bases. Germline V gene lookup returns CDR1 SQVTM and CDR2 ANQGSEA. This CDR3 has 16 amino acids. V dropped 0 bases and J dropped 5; count of bases not matched to a gene: 10. CDR3 residues: CSVEDPVREGLETQYF. Written as DNA, the CDR3 is TGCAGCGTTGAAGATCCGGTGCGGGAGGGCCTTGAGACCCAGTACTTC.

With respect to this clonotype: A much larger clone sits a single nucleotide away, making a read error possible. This rearrangement joins TRBV27 to TRBJ2-1; TRBD2 agrees at 13 bases. Germline V gives CDR1 MNHEY, CDR2 SMNVEV (reference sequence). This CDR3 is 20 amino acids long. CDR3 amino acids: CVSSLNHRTSGRGGYNEQFF. CDR3 nucleotides: TGTGTCAGCAGTTTAAATCATCGGACTAGCGGGAGAGGGGGATACAATGAGCAGTTCTTC.

This clonotype showed up just a few times. This chain uses TRBV18 with TRBJ2-4; D not resolved. Germline CDR1 is KGHSH and CDR2 is LQKENI. The germline V and J ends were trimmed by 5 bases and 0 bases, with 5 bases remaining between them. This CDR3 has 13 residues. The CDR3 protein is CASSESAKNIQYF. CDR3 bases: TGTGCCAGCTCAGAGTCAGCCAAAAACATTCAGTACTTC.

A word on this clonotype: Since a much larger clone is just one base distant, this may be a read error. V usage is TRBV9 and J usage is TRBJ2-2; maybe TRBD2 (6 bases). Trimming removed 0 bases from V and 5 bases from J, with 17 bases in between. Germline V lookup: CDR1 SGDLS, CDR2 YYNGEE. CDR3 length: 17 residues. The CDR3 bases are TGTGCCAGCAGCGTAGGGTCGGGAGCAAGGGGAACCGGGGAGCTGTTTTTT. Encoded protein: CASSVGSGARGTGELFF.

This clonotype appeared once. The chain links TRBV7-3 to TRBJ1-4; no clear D gene. Between the trimmed V and J ends, which lost 8 bases and 3 bases, there was a span of 16 bases. The CDR3 is made up of 15 amino acids. Per germline, CDR1 SGHTA and CDR2 FQGTGA. In DNA form, the CDR3 reads TGTGCCAGCCGCCCCAGTCCCCGGGCTAATGAAAAACTGTTTTTT. Amino acid sequence: CASRPSPRANEKLFF.

This clonotype was detected a few times. The chain recombines TRBV4-1 with TRBJ2-1; the match to TRBD2 covers 8 bases. Germline CDR1 is MGHRA and CDR2 is YSYEKL. The CDR3 loop spans 17 amino acids. The junction had 8 bases not matched to a gene; V was cut back by 0 bases and J by 4 bases. The CDR3 is CASSQEKLTGGYNEQFF. CDR3 DNA: TGCGCCAGCAGCCAAGAAAAATTGACGGGAGGGTACAATGAGCAGTTCTTC.

The sample holds a few counts of this clonotype. V usage is TRBV7-9 and J usage is TRBJ2-1, with 12 bases fitting TRBD2. Germline CDR1 and CDR2: SEHNR and FQNEAQ (reference sequence). Trimming removed 5 bases from V and 5 bases from J; junction bases left unmatched: 7. The CDR3 length is 16 residues. CDR3 bases: TGTGCCAGCAGCACCCCTAGCGGGGGGGTCAACAATGAGCAGTTCTTC. Translation gives CASSTPSGGVNNEQFF.

The chain joins TRBV20-1 to TRBJ1-2; a weak D match, TRBD1 (6 bases). The CDR3 is made up of 14 amino acids. V gave up 1 base and J gave up 4 bases, with 13 bases separating them. Germline V lookup: CDR1 DFQATT, CDR2 SNEGSKA (reference sequence). This CDR3 reads CSARGQGTVYGYTF. Written as DNA, the CDR3 is TGCAGTGCTAGAGGTCAGGGGACTGTCTATGGCTACACCTTC.

This clonotype was detected once. Possible read error: a much larger clone is one base away. The V and J genes are TRBV2 and TRBJ2-2; 8 nucleotides agree with TRBD2. The V and J ends lost 2 bases and 5 bases, in that order; junction bases with no gene match: 13. Germline V gene data show CDR1 as SNHLY and CDR2 as FYNNEI. The CDR3 spans 18 residues. CDR3 sequence reads: CASSELAGKAARTGELFF. CDR3 nucleotide sequence: TGTGCCAGCAGTGAATTAGCGGGAAAGGCGGCGAGAACCGGGGAGCTGTTTTTT. The full variable domain, rest sourced from reference TRBV2 and TRBJ2-2, is EPEVTQTPSHQVTQMGQEVILRCVPISNHLYFYWYRQILGQKVEFLVSFYNNEISEKSEIFDDQFSVERPDGSNFTLKIRSTKLEDSAMYFCASSELAGKAARTGELFFGEGSRLTVL.

This clonotype appeared a few times. This chain links TRBV6-4 with TRBJ1-6; no clear D gene. This CDR3 contains 13 residues. The V end was cut by 2 bases, the J end by 12 bases, with 11 bases between. CDR1 is MRHNA and CDR2 is SNTAGT in the germline V gene. DNA for the CDR3: TGTGCCAGCAGTGACAACCCGGCCGAACCCCTCCACTTT. Its protein is CASSDNPAEPLHF.

The rearrangement joins TRBV7-9 to TRBJ2-7; TRBD1 matches at 8 bases. The CDR3 loop spans 17 amino acids. Germline loops: CDR1 SEHNR, CDR2 FQNEAQ (reference sequence). Losses at the gene ends were 5 bases for V and 0 bases for J; bases not matched to a gene: 12. As DNA, the CDR3 is TGTGCCAGCAGCCTGTTCGGGACAGGCCTGGACTCCTACGAGCAGTACTTC. This sequence encodes CASSLFGTGLDSYEQYF.